This TCR beta chain is drawn from a study of blood T cell repertoires in COVID-19. Turning to the study itself: Specimens from acute and convalescent COVID-19 originated in the United States, Italy and Spain. Sample material is recorded as cDNA or gDNA derived from T cells, B-cell-depleted T cells, or PBMCs.

The V segment lost 6 bases and the J segment 9 bases; nucleotides outside the gene matches: 8. The length of the CDR3 is 15 residues. The germline V gene encodes CDR1 SNHLY and CDR2 FYNNEI. How the authors handled the data: Quantification of nucleated cells was approximated via reference gene primer amplification. Assay: immunoSEQ multiplex PCR; the TCRdb copy retains only in-frame clones and omits some. The D gene and trimming were derived from the DNA, and the V and J assignments and clone size from that table. The sample includes roughly 120,000 clones, around 80% of them seen just once. The sequenced material came from peripheral blood. V usage is TRBV2 and J usage is TRBJ2-1, with TRBD2 identical over 13 bases. The receptor's source is a man between 65 and 85 years old with acute or convalescent COVID-19. The CDR3 is CASRGLAGSRGEQFF. Written as DNA, the CDR3 is TGTGCCAGCAGGGGACTAGCGGGGTCCCGAGGTGAGCAGTTCTTC.